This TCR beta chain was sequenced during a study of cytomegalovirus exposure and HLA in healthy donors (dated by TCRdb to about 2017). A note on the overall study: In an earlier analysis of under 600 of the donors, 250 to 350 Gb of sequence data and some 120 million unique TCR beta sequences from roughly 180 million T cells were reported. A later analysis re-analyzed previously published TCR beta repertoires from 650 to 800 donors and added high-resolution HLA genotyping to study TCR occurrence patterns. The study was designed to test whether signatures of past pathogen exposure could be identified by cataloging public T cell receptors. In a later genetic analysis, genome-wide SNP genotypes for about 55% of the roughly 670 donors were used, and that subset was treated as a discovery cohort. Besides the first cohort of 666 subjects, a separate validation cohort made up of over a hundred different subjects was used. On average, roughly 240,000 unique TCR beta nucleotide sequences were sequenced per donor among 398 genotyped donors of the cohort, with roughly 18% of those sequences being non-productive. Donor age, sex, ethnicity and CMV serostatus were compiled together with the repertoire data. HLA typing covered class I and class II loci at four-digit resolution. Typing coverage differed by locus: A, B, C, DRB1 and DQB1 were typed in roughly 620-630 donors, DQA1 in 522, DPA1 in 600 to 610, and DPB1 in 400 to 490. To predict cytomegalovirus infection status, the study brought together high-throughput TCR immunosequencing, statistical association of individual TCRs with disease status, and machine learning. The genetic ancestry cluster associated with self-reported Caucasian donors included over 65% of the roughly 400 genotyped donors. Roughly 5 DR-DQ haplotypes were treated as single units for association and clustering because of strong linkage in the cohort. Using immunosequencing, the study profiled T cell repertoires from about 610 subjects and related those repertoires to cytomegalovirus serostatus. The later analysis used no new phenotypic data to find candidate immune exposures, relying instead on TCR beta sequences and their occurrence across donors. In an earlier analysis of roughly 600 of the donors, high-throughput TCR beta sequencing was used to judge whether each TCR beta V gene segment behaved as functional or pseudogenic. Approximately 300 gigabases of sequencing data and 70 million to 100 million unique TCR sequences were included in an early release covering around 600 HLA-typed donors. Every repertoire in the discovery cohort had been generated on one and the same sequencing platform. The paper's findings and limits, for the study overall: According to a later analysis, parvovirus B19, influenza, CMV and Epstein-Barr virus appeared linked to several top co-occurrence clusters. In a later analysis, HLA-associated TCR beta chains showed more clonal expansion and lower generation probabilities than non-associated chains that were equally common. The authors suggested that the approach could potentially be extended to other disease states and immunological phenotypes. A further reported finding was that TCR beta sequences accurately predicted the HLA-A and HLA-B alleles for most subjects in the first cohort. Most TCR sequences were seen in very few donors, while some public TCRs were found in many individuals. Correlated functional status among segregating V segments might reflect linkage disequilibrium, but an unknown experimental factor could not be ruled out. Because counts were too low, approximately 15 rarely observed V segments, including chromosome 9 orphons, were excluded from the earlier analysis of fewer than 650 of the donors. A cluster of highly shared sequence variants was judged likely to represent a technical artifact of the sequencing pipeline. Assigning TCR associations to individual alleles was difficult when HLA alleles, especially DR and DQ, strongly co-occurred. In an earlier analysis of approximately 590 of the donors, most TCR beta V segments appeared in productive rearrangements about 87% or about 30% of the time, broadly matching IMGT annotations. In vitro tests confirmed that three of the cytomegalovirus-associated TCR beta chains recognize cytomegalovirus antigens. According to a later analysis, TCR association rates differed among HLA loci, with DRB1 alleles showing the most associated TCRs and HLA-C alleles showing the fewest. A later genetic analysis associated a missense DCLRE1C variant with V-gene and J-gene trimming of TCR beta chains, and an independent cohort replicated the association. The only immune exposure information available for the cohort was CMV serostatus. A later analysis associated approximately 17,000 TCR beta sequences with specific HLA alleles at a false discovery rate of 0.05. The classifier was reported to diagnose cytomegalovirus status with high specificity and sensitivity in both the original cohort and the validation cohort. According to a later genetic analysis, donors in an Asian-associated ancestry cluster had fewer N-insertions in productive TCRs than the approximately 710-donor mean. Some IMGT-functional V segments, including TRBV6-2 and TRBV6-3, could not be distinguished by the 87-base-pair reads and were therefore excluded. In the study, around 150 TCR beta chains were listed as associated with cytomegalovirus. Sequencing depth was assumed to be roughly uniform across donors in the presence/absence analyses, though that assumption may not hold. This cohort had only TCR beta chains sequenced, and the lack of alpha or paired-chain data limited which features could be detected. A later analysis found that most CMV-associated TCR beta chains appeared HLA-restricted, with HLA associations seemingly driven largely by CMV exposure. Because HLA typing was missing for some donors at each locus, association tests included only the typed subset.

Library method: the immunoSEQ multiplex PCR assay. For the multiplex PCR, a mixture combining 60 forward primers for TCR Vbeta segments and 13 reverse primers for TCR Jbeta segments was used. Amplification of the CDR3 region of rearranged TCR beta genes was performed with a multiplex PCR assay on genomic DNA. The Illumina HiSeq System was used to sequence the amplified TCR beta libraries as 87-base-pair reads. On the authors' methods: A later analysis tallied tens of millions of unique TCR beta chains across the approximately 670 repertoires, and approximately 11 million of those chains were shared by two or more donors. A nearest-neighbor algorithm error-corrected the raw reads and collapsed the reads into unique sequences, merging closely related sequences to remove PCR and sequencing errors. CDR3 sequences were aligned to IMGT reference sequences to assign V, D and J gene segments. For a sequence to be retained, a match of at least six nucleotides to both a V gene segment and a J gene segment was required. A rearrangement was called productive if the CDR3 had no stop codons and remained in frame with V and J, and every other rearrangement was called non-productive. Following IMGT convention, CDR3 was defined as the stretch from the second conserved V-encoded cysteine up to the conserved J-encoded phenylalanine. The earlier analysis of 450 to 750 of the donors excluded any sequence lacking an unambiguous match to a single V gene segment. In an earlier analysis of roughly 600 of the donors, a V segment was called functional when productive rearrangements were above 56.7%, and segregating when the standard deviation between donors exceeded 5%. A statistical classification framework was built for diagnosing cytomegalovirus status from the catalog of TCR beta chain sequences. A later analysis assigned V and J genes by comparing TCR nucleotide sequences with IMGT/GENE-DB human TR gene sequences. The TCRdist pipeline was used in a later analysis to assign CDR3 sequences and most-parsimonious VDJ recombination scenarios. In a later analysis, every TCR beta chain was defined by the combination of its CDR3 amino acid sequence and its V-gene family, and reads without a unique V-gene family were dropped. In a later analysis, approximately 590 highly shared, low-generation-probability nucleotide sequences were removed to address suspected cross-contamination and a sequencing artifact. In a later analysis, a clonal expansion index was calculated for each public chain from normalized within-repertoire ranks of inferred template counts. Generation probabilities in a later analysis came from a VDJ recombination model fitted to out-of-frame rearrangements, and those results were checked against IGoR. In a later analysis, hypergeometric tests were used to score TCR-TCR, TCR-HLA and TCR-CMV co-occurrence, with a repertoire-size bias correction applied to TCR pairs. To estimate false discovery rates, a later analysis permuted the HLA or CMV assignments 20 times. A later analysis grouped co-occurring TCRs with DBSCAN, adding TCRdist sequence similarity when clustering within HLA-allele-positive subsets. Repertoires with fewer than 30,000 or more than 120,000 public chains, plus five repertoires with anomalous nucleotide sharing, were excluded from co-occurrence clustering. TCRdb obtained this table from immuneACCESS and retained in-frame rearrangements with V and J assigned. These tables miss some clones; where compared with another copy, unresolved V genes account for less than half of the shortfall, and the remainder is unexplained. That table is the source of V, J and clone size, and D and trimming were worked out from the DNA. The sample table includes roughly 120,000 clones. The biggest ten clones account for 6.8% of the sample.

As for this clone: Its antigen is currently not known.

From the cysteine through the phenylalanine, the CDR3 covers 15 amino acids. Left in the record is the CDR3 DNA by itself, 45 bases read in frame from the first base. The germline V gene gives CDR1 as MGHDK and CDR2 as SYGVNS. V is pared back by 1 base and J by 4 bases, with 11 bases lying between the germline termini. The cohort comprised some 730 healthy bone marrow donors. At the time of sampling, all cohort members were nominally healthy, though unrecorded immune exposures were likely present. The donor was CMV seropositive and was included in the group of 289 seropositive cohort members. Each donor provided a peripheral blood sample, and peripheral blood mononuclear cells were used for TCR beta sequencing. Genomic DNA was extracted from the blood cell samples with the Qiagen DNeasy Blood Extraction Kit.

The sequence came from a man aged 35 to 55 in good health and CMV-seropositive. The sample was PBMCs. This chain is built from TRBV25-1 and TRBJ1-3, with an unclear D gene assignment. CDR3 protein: CASSESAKLGNTIYF. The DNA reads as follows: TGTGCCAGCAGTGAATCGGCGAAACTAGGAAACACCATATATTTT.